The 15 T cell receptor beta chains below all came from one sample that was sequenced in a study of human T cells and chemical hapten exposure (dated by TCRdb to 2020 to 2022). The library was built by means of RACE. Sequencing was performed on a NextSeq 500. In-frame beta chains were kept once TCRdb had trimmed the public reads at Q25 with fastp and called clones with MiXCR. Each entry merges the rows of one CDR3 protein and shows their most common DNA and genes. Recorded for this sample are about 400,000 distinct CDR3 sequences; about 6% of them occurred a single time. Roughly 5.4% of the sample is in the top ten clones. The time point label corresponds to: patch test 2, 6 weeks after DPC sensitization. Interpreted using the paper, the treatment or condition label stands for: therapeutic diphenylcyclopropenone sensitization with weekly scalp DPC. This specimen consisted of whole blood, obtained in connection with sensitization to the hapten diphenylcyclopropenone (DPC). The receptors shown here come from a woman between 18 and 29 years old with alopecia areata. Some clones in this sample may be carry-over from other donors' samples.

This chain uses TRBV12-3 or TRBV12-4 with TRBJ2-5, with a weak D call TRBD2 (5 bases). Trimming removed 3 bases at V and 2 bases at J, with 16 bases between. The CDR3 runs 16 residues. The CDR3 sequence: CASSFGSWLRQETQYF. CDR3 sequence (DNA): TGTGCCAGCAGTTTTGGGAGTTGGCTCCGACAAGAGACCCAGTACTTC.

This clonotype was seen repeatedly, ten times or more. The gene calls are TRBV12-3 or TRBV12-4 and TRBJ2-3; 10 bases line up with TRBD1. V was pared by 5 bases and J by 2 bases, with 4 bases of the junction left unmatched. The CDR3 covers 15 residues. The CDR3 bases are TGTGCCAGCAGTCATGGGACAGGGGACACAGATACGCAGTATTTT. This sequence encodes CASSHGTGDTDTQYF.

This clonotype has more than one count but fewer than ten. The rearrangement uses TRBV20-1 and TRBJ2-3, with a weak D call TRBD2 (6 bases). This CDR3 region has 15 residues. Germline V gene lookup returns CDR1 DFQATT and CDR2 SNEGSKA (reference sequence). V was clipped by 3 bases and J by 6 bases, with 19 bases between them. The CDR3 reads CSASEWGVLSDTQYF. Written as DNA, the CDR3 is TGCAGTGCTAGCGAGTGGGGGGTACTTTCGGATACGCAGTATTTT.

This rearrangement joins TRBV7-2 to TRBJ2-2; TRBD2 might be the D (7 bases). This CDR3 contains 13 residues. From germline, CDR1 is SGHTA and CDR2 FQGNSA. Trimming left V 4 bases short and J 8 bases short, with 11 bases between. CDR3 sequence: CASSWGGRGELFF. In nucleotides, the CDR3 is TGTGCCAGCAGCTGGGGGGGCCGTGGGGAGCTGTTTTTT.

This clonotype was picked up many times. The rearrangement uses TRBV6-2 or TRBV6-3 and TRBJ1-6; no clear D. V gave up 2 bases and J gave up 8 bases, with 10 bases separating them. Germline lookup yields CDR1 MNHEY and CDR2 SVGEGT. There are 14 residues in the CDR3. As DNA, the CDR3 is TGTGCCAGCAGTTACCATCTAATATATTCACCCCTCCACTTT. It is translated as CASSYHLIYSPLHF.

J is TRBJ1-1 and V is TRBV20-1; 8 bases map to TRBD1. J gave up 1 base and V 5 bases, and 6 bases lay outside the gene matches. Per the germline V gene, CDR1 is DFQATT and CDR2 is SNEGSKA (reference sequence). The CDR3 is 14 residues long. In DNA, the CDR3 is TGCAGTGCTGGAACTGACAGGGGGAACACTGAAGCTTTCTTT. Encoded protein: CSAGTDRGNTEAFF.

At least ten counts were recorded for this clonotype. The J gene is TRBJ2-3, the V gene TRBV12-3 or TRBV12-4, with 11 bases fitting TRBD2. V was pared by 6 bases and J by 5 bases, with 16 bases of the junction left unmatched. The CDR3 loop spans 18 amino acids. CDR3 in DNA: TGTGCCAGCAGGCTAGAGCCTACACTAGCGGGGGCGGAAGATACGCAGTATTTT. Its protein product is CASRLEPTLAGAEDTQYF.

This clonotype was seen at least ten times. This sequence joins TRBV27 and TRBJ1-1, with D possibly matching TRBD1 (5 bases). Trimming removed 5 bases at V and 6 bases at J, with 13 bases between. The CDR3 loop spans 13 amino acids. CDR1 is MNHEY, CDR2 SMNVEV, per germline (reference sequence). In DNA form, the CDR3 reads TGTGCCAGCAGTCCCAGGTCAGGGTCTGAAGCTTTCTTT. Protein: CASSPRSGSEAFF.

A remark on this clonotype: Given a much more abundant clone one base away, this may be a read error. The CDR3 reads CASSEFRGGGTEAFF. In DNA, the CDR3 is TGTGCCAGCAGTGAATTCCGGGGGGGAGGCACTGAAGCTTTCTTT. This chain uses TRBV2 with TRBJ1-1; D perhaps matches TRBD1 (5 bases). The CDR3 totals 15 residues. Germline V CDR1 and CDR2: SNHLY, FYNNEI. V was shortened by 2 bases and J by 4 bases, with 14 bases between the two germline ends.

This clonotype was counted only a few times. This chain joins TRBV7-2 and TRBJ1-5; 11 bases map to TRBD1. The CDR3 loop spans 16 amino acids. V trimming: 0 bases; J trimming: 9 bases; junction bases outside the gene matches: 7. Germline loops: CDR1 SGHTA, CDR2 FQGNSA. The CDR3 DNA reads TGTGCCAGCAGCTTAGCTGGAGGACAGGGGGCGAGGCCCCAGCATTTT. Translation gives CASSLAGGQGARPQHF.

This clonotype came up many times. The V call is TRBV29-1, the J call TRBJ2-3; D remains ambiguous. The germline V and J ends were trimmed by 2 bases and 0 bases, with 9 bases remaining between them. This CDR3 region has 14 residues. CDR1 and CDR2 (germline): SQVTM, ANQGSEA. The CDR3: CSVEKETSTDTQYF. CDR3 nucleotides: TGCAGCGTTGAAAAGGAGACTAGCACAGATACGCAGTATTTT.

The V gene is TRBV20-1, the J gene TRBJ2-7, with 11 bases aligning to TRBD2. The V gene's germline CDR1 is DFQATT and CDR2 SNEGSKA (reference sequence). The V and J ends lost 5 bases and 0 bases, in that order; junction bases with no gene match: 3. CDR3 length: 14 amino acids. This CDR3 reads CSAELAGGSYEQYF. CDR3 DNA: TGCAGTGCTGAGCTAGCGGGGGGCTCCTACGAGCAGTACTTC.

This clonotype appeared many times. The chain uses TRBV20-1 and TRBJ1-4; D remains unclear. Trimming shortened V by 3 bases and J by 4 bases, and 12 bases separated the two germline ends. Looked up from germline, CDR1 is DFQATT and CDR2 is SNEGSKA (reference sequence). The CDR3 is made up of 14 amino acids. CDR3 DNA sequence: TGCAGTGCTAGCGCGGACGGATATAATGAAAAACTGTTTTTT. The encoded protein is CSASADGYNEKLFF.

In this sample, this clonotype turned up many times. Here the CDR3 reads CASSLGQPQNSPLHF. The CDR3 region has the DNA TGTGCCAGCAGCTTAGGACAGCCCCAGAATTCACCCCTCCACTTT. This chain uses TRBV11-2 with TRBJ1-6, with D perhaps TRBD1 (5 bases). V lost 1 base and J 7 bases, leaving 11 bases between the germline ends. The CDR3 length is 15 residues. Per the germline V gene, CDR1 is SGHAT and CDR2 is FQNNGV. Full variable domain (remainder filled in from reference TRBV11-2 and TRBJ1-6): EAGVAQSPRYKIIEKRQSVAFWCNPISGHATLYWYQQILGQGPKLLIQFQNNGVVDDSQLPKDRFSAERLKGVDSTLKIQPAKLEDSAVYLCASSLGQPQNSPLHFGNGTRLTVT.

This clonotype was seen repeatedly, ten times or more. The chain joins TRBV27 to TRBJ2-5, with 10 bases lining up with TRBD2. The CDR3 loop spans 13 amino acids. V lost 6 bases, J lost 7 bases, and 5 bases stayed unmatched. Germline CDR1 and CDR2: MNHEY and SMNVEV (reference sequence). CDR3 sequence (DNA): TGTGCCAGCAGAGCTAGCGGGGGAAGGACCCAGTACTTC. The encoded protein is CASRASGGRTQYF.